The TCR beta chain under discussion was sequenced for a study of monozygotic twins with inflammatory bowel disease. General study points: Support for a single strong signal or clonotype associated with IBD was absent. Other individuals had fewer clonotypes in common with IBD patients than with healthy twins, especially with disease activity.

Germline V gives CDR1 DFQATT, CDR2 SNEGSKA (reference sequence). This CDR3 is 13 amino acids long. Of note for this clonotype: Its specificity is not known.

Whole blood served as the source of total RNA, and no T cell sorting took place. Researchers put TCRalpha and TCRbeta cDNA through two nested PCRs lasting about 17 and 10 cycles. TCRdb derives one entry per CDR3 protein from the 5' RACE reads, leaving out DNA. In all, the sample yields approximately 400,000 distinct CDR3 sequences. This sequence was found in a human donor with ulcerative colitis or Crohn's disease, or a healthy co-twin of an affected twin (not recorded which). Sequencing was carried out using blood. The chain has TRBV20-1 and TRBJ2-2; TCRdb's D call, TRBD1, is unchecked because there is no DNA. The CDR3 region is CSAGDTSTGELFF.